This TCR beta chain was identified in a study of CD8+ T cells in alopecia areata. Whole-study findings and limits: Higher clonality and more expanded CD8+ clones appeared in lesional than normal scalp.

Notes on this clone: The target antigen is unknown.

This CDR3 comprises 15 residues. Germline values: CDR1 MGHRA, CDR2 YSYEKL. The V gene lost 0 bases and the J gene lost 7 bases, with 13 bases spanning the gap. Isolated RNA was reverse transcribed into cDNA used as the sequencing template. The method was immunoSEQ multiplex PCR; TCRdb's version includes in-frame clones alone and lacks a portion of them. The sample yields around 140,000 clones, more than 40% seen once. Peripheral blood, together with lesional scalp punch biopsies, was collected from alopecia areata patients. CD4+ and CD8+ T cells were sorted from PBMCs stained for CD3, CD4 and CD8. The specimen was CD4+ T cells sorted from blood. The rearrangement joins TRBV4-1 to TRBJ1-5; TRBD1 might be the D (6 bases). This receptor was taken from a human donor with alopecia areata. CDR3 residues: CASSQDRGGHQPQHF. The CDR3 DNA is TGCGCCAGCAGCCAAGACAGGGGCGGCCACCAGCCCCAGCATTTT.